The 26 T cell receptor beta chains presented below share a single source sample, sequenced in a study of post-analysis software for immune sequencing data. General study points: Five or six TRBV segments, TRBV5-6, TRBV5-1 and TRBV20-1 among them, were found more frequent in patients than controls.

These receptors lack a known antigen. Tagging with unique molecular identifiers was a feature of the TCR beta cDNA libraries. TCRdb re-called the PCR reads through MiXCR, storing one row per CDR3 protein. The sample shows about 460,000 distinct CDR3 sequences, approximately 46% of them seen only once. Sequencing input: blood. These receptors came from a girl aged 10-17 years with multiple sclerosis.

A few counts support this clonotype. The V call is TRBV7-2, the J call TRBJ2-1, with D tentatively TRBD1 (5 bases). Germline loops: CDR1 SGHTA, CDR2 FQGNSA. V lost 0 bases to trimming and J lost 4 bases, with 10 bases between them. The CDR3 covers 15 residues. In DNA, the CDR3 is TGTGCCAGCAGCTTAGCGGGGCTAAATTACAATGAGCAGTTCTTC. Its translation is CASSLAGLNYNEQFF.

A few counts support this clonotype. The CDR3, as DNA: TGTGCCAGCAGCATCAGCGGGAGCCAAGAGACCCAGTACTTC. Its protein is CASSISGSQETQYF. This chain joins TRBV7-3 and TRBJ2-5; TRBD2 matches 8 bases. Germline V gene sequence: CDR1 SGHTA, CDR2 FQGTGA. Unmatched junction bases numbered 3, after V lost 5 bases and J lost 1 base. This CDR3 contains 14 residues.

This clonotype came up a few times. This chain uses TRBV3-1 with TRBJ2-7; D remains unclear. The CDR3 has 14 residues. Germline V gene sequence: CDR1 LGHDT, CDR2 YNNKEL (reference sequence). V shed 0 bases and J shed 3 bases, with 9 bases lying between them. CDR3 in DNA: TGTGCCAGCAGCCAAGAGGGCCAGATCTACGAGCAGTACTTC. Encoded protein: CASSQEGQIYEQYF.

The sample holds a few counts of this clonotype. The chain recombines TRBV6-2 or TRBV6-3 with TRBJ2-7; either TRBD1 or TRBD2 may fit D (6 bases each). The CDR3 totals 15 residues. V lost 1 base to trimming and J lost 1 base, with 11 bases between them. Per the germline V gene, CDR1 is MNHEY and CDR2 is SVGEGT. Here the CDR3 DNA reads TGTGCCAGCAGTTACTTCGGGGGCCCGTCCTACGAGCAGTACTTC. It specifies CASSYFGGPSYEQYF.

This clonotype was seen a few times. The J gene is TRBJ2-5, the V gene TRBV12-3 or TRBV12-4; a possible D gene is TRBD1 (8 bases). Trimming removed 2 bases from V and 7 bases from J, with 14 bases in between. The CDR3 runs 14 residues. As DNA, the CDR3 is TGTGCCAGCAGTTTATCGGACAGGGAGGGGACCCAGTACTTC. Translating it yields CASSLSDREGTQYF.

At least ten counts were recorded for this clonotype. The gene calls are TRBV10-3 and TRBJ2-5, with 8 bases fitting TRBD1. The V gene's germline CDR1 is ENHRY and CDR2 SYGVKD. V lost 4 bases to trimming and J lost 5 bases; unmatched junction nucleotides: 9. The CDR3 runs to 15 residues. CDR3 residues: CAISAGTGEGETQYF. The CDR3 bases are TGTGCCATCAGTGCTGGGACAGGAGAAGGGGAGACCCAGTACTTC.

Here the CDR3 DNA reads TGCGCCAGCAGCCGAGGGACTTCGCAGTATTTT. It codes for CASSRGTSQYF. The chain recombines TRBV4-3 with TRBJ2-3; D possibly corresponds to TRBD2 (6 bases). This CDR3 has 11 amino acids. Per the germline V gene, CDR1 is LGHNA and CDR2 is YSLEER. V gave up 4 bases and J gave up 10 bases, with 9 bases separating them.

V is TRBV27 and J is TRBJ1-5; the D is unclear. CDR1 and CDR2 (germline): MNHEY, SMNVEV (reference sequence). Trimming cost V 5 bases and J 3 bases, with 5 bases left between them. The CDR3 runs 12 residues. CDR3 coding DNA: TGTGCCAGCAGTCCTCTCAATCAGCCCCAGCATTTT. It codes for CASSPLNQPQHF.

V is TRBV7-3 and J is TRBJ2-3, with 9 bases identical to TRBD1. This CDR3 comprises 16 residues. Trimming at V came to 5 bases and at J to 2 bases, leaving 8 bases not matched to a gene. Germline-derived CDR1 and CDR2 are SGHTA and FQGTGA. The CDR3 DNA reads as TGTGCCAGCAGCCCGGGACAGGGCTTATACACAGATACGCAGTATTTT. Translated: CASSPGQGLYTDTQYF.

CDR3 coding DNA: TGTGCCAGTAGTAGCACCGGGACAGCCAGCTCCTACGAGCAGTACTTC. Its translation: CASSSTGTASSYEQYF. This chain joins TRBV19 and TRBJ2-7; 7 bases match TRBD1. Germline V CDR1 and CDR2: LNHDA, SQIVND (reference sequence). The V segment lost 4 bases and the J segment 0 bases; nucleotides outside the gene matches: 9. The CDR3 sequence is 16 residues long.

This clonotype showed up just a few times. V and J are TRBV7-6 and TRBJ1-4; D is possibly TRBD1 (6 bases). There are 17 residues in the CDR3. V was shortened by 2 bases and J by 0 bases, with 13 bases between the two germline ends. In germline, CDR1 is SGHVS, CDR2 FNYEAQ. The CDR3 loop reads CASSLSIGGATNEKLFF. The CDR3 nucleotides are TGTGCCAGCAGCTTATCTATAGGGGGAGCAACTAATGAAAAACTGTTTTTT.

The chain couples TRBV5-1 to TRBJ2-2, with D hard to call. The CDR3 has 15 amino acids. The germline gives CDR1 SGHRS, CDR2 YFSETQ. V lost 5 bases, J lost 0 bases, and 11 bases lay in between. The CDR3 is CASRQWVTNTGELFF. CDR3 sequence (DNA): TGCGCCAGCAGACAGTGGGTTACGAACACCGGGGAGCTGTTTTTT. Based on the CDR3 plus reference TRBV5-1 and TRBJ2-2, the full variable domain is KAGVTQTPRYLIKTRGQQVTLSCSPISGHRSVSWYQQTPGQGLQFLFEYFSETQRNKGNFPGRFSGRQFSNSRSEMNVSTLELGDSALYLCASRQWVTNTGELFFGEGSRLTVL.

The chain couples TRBV15 to TRBJ1-2; tentative D call: TRBD1 (5 bases). The CDR3 length is 16 residues. Between the trimmed V and J ends, which lost 0 bases and 2 bases, there was a span of 13 bases. CDR1 and CDR2 (germline): LNHNV, YYDKDF (reference sequence). The CDR3 bases are TGTGCCACCAGCAGAGATGGCCAGGGACTAAACTATGGCTACACCTTC. It is translated as CATSRDGQGLNYGYTF.

This clonotype was seen only a few times. The rearrangement joins TRBV24-1 to TRBJ2-1, with D possibly TRBD1 on 6 matching bases. Germline CDR1 KGHDR, CDR2 SFDVKD. The CDR3 runs to 15 residues. V lost 4 bases and J 8 bases, leaving 17 bases between the germline ends. CDR3 residues: CATSESGTLFYEQFF. The DNA of the CDR3 is TGTGCCACCAGTGAGTCCGGGACACTTTTTTATGAGCAGTTCTTC.

The chain joins TRBV29-1 to TRBJ1-5, with D tentatively TRBD1 (6 bases). From germline, CDR1 is SQVTM and CDR2 ANQGSEA. V was shortened by 2 bases and J by 0 bases, with 11 bases between the two germline ends. The CDR3 is 15 amino acids. CDR3 sequence (DNA): TGCAGCGTTGAAAACAGGGATAATAGCAATCAGCCCCAGCATTTT. Protein sequence: CSVENRDNSNQPQHF. Complete variable domain (other parts from reference TRBV29-1 and TRBJ1-5): SAVISQKPSRDICQRGTSLTIQCQVDSQVTMMFWYRQQPGQSLTLIATANQGSEATYESGFVIDKFPISRPNLTFSTLTVSNMSPEDSSIYLCSVENRDNSNQPQHFGDGTRLSIL.

CDR3 residues: CSARATYNEQFF. The CDR3 DNA follows: TGCAGTGCTAGAGCCACTTACAATGAGCAGTTCTTC. The chain carries TRBV20-1 and TRBJ2-1; D call uncertain. Between the trimmed V and J ends, which lost 1 base and 4 bases, there was a span of 5 bases. Germline CDR1 reads DFQATT; CDR2 reads SNEGSKA (reference sequence). The CDR3 extends over 12 amino acids.

The J gene is TRBJ1-5, the V gene TRBV20-1, with TRBD1 matching over 10 bases. Trimming at V came to 3 bases and at J to 2 bases, leaving 4 bases not matched to a gene. The CDR3 totals 15 residues. Germline assignment: CDR1 DFQATT and CDR2 SNEGSKA (reference sequence). The CDR3 DNA follows: TGCAGTGCTAGCCCTGGGACAGGGGGCAATCAGCCCCAGCATTTT. This gives the protein CSASPGTGGNQPQHF.

The table lists this clonotype with many counts. The chain joins TRBV12-5 to TRBJ2-5; 7 bases agree with TRBD1. The junction had 6 bases not matched to a gene; V was cut back by 3 bases and J by 2 bases. Germline CDR1 LGHNT, CDR2 FRNRAP. This CDR3 contains 15 residues. CDR3 sequence reads: CASGFWHRGQETQYF. CDR3 nucleotide sequence: TGTGCTAGTGGTTTCTGGCACAGGGGACAAGAGACCCAGTACTTC. The variable domain in full, completed from reference TRBV12-5 and TRBJ2-5, reads DARVTQTPRHKVTEMGQEVTMRCQPILGHNTVFWYRQTMMQGLELLAYFRNRAPLDDSGMPKDRFSAEMPDATLATLKIQPSEPRDSAVYFCASGFWHRGQETQYFGPGTRLLVL.

This clonotype was seen a few times. This chain uses TRBV4-1 with TRBJ2-5; D call uncertain. With 2 bases removed from V and 5 bases from J, the gap between germline ends came to 15 bases. The CDR3 is made up of 15 amino acids. CDR1 is MGHRA and CDR2 is YSYEKL in the germline V gene. CDR3 in DNA: TGCGCCAGCAGCCAAAGTCTTGGCGGATCGGAGACCCAGTACTTC. As protein: CASSQSLGGSETQYF.

This clonotype was detected a few times. J is TRBJ2-3 and V is TRBV11-2, with D tentatively TRBD2 (6 bases). This CDR3 has 14 residues. Germline V gene sequence: CDR1 SGHAT, CDR2 FQNNGV. V lost 5 bases and J lost 2, with 11 bases in between. This CDR3 is CASSRGIHTDTQYF. The CDR3 DNA reads as TGTGCCAGCAGCCGCGGGATCCACACAGATACGCAGTATTTT. The full variable domain, with the rest looked up from reference TRBV11-2 and TRBJ2-3, is EAGVAQSPRYKIIEKRQSVAFWCNPISGHATLYWYQQILGQGPKLLIQFQNNGVVDDSQLPKDRFSAERLKGVDSTLKIQPAKLEDSAVYLCASSRGIHTDTQYFGPGTRLTVL.

The V call is TRBV28, the J call TRBJ2-6, with D maybe TRBD1 (5 bases). CDR3 length: 17 residues. Per the germline V gene, CDR1 is MDHEN and CDR2 is SYDVKM. With 7 bases removed from V and 0 bases from J, the gap between germline ends came to 16 bases. The CDR3 DNA follows: TGTGCCAGCACCACCACAGGATTTCTCTCTGGGGCCAACGTCCTGACTTTC. It yields the protein CASTTTGFLSGANVLTF.

The rearrangement joins TRBV20-1 to TRBJ1-2, with TRBD1 identical over 9 bases. Germline V gene sequence: CDR1 DFQATT, CDR2 SNEGSKA (reference sequence). V shed 2 bases, J shed 7 bases, and the junction held 5 bases outside the gene matches. The CDR3 spans 13 residues. CDR3 sequence (DNA): TGCAGTGCTAGACGACAGGGGGATGGTGGCTACACCTTC. This codes for CSARRQGDGGYTF.

This chain connects TRBV29-1 to TRBJ2-7, with TRBD1 matching 7 bases. CDR3 length: 12 amino acids. Germline trimming cut 7 bases from V and 0 bases from J; bases unmatched to any gene: 3. Per germline, CDR1 SQVTM and CDR2 ANQGSEA. CDR3 DNA: TGCAGCGCGGGGACAGTCTCCTACGAGCAGTACTTC. Amino acids: CSAGTVSYEQYF.

This chain connects TRBV20-1 to TRBJ2-2; 10 bases are shared with TRBD2. V lost 1 base and J lost 7; bases outside the gene matches: 9. Germline V gene sequence: CDR1 DFQATT, CDR2 SNEGSKA (reference sequence). The CDR3 totals 16 residues. Here the CDR3 DNA reads TGCAGTGCTAGAGGTCTAGCGGGAGAGGTTGTCGGGGAGCTGTTTTTT. The encoded protein is CSARGLAGEVVGELFF.

In DNA form, the CDR3 reads TGTGCCAGCAGTGCACGATACACTAGCGGGGGGGATGAGCAGTACTTC. As protein: CASSARYTSGGDEQYF. The rearrangement joins TRBV12-3 or TRBV12-4 to TRBJ2-5; 13 bases match TRBD2. This CDR3 region has 16 residues. Trimming removed 5 bases from V and 11 bases from J; junction bases left unmatched: 14.

This clonotype was counted between two and nine times. V is TRBV2 and J is TRBJ2-7; TRBD1 matches at 7 bases. The trim removed 7 bases at V and 2 bases at J, leaving 11 bases unmatched. The CDR3 is made up of 15 amino acids. Germline V gene data show CDR1 as SNHLY and CDR2 as FYNNEI. In DNA form, the CDR3 reads TGTGCCAGCATGATCGACGGAGACAGGGCCTACGAGCAGTACTTC. It codes for CASMIDGDRAYEQYF.